This T cell receptor beta chain is drawn from a study of T cells after yellow fever vaccination. This clonotype was recorded a few times. Its antigen is as yet unknown. Study-wide results and limits: The appearance of a small share of clonotypes in both CD4 and CD8 compartments was observed.

A universal primer site and UMIs were added as TCR cDNA was made by 5'RACE template switching. TCRdb ran MiXCR on the 5' RACE reads and lists one entry per CDR3 protein. The data contain approximately 550,000 distinct CDR3 sequences, 15% to 20% of them seen just once; the ten biggest clones take up approximately 15%. The CDR3 totals 12 residues. Germline CDR1 is DFQATT and CDR2 is SNEGSKA (reference sequence). Trimming took 0 bases from V and 7 from J, leaving 7 bases between them. The sample in question was PBMCs, obtained 15 days after the yellow fever booster vaccination. The source of this sequence is a man younger than 45 who received the YFV17D yellow fever vaccine. The genes are TRBV20-1 and TRBJ2-4, with D perhaps being TRBD1 or TRBD2 (5 bases each). In DNA, the CDR3 is TGCAGTGCTAGAGAGGGGACCAACATTCAGTACTTC. It translates to CSAREGTNIQYF.